This TCR beta chain is from a study of cytomegalovirus exposure and HLA in healthy donors. Concerning this clone: The antigen is undetermined.

General study findings and limits: It was assumed in the presence/absence analyses that sequencing depth was roughly uniform across donors. Accurate prediction of most subjects' HLA-A and HLA-B alleles from TCR beta sequences was reported.

The primer mix had 60 Vbeta and 13 Jbeta primers. Sequencing used immunoSEQ multiplex PCR; TCRdb keeps in-frame clones, though not all of them. The sample includes about 100,000 clones. This CDR3 is 17 amino acids long. V shed 8 bases, J shed 0 bases, and the junction held 11 bases outside the gene matches. Per germline, CDR1 MNHEY and CDR2 SMNVEV (reference sequence). This sequence originates from a man aged 50 or older in good health and CMV-seronegative. The chain is built from TRBV27 and TRBJ1-5, with TRBD1 matching over 9 bases. The sample was PBMCs. CDR3 coding DNA: TGTGCCAGCCCGGCCGGACAGGGGAGGTCTAGCAATCAGCCCCAGCATTTT. Its protein is CASPAGQGRSSNQPQHF.